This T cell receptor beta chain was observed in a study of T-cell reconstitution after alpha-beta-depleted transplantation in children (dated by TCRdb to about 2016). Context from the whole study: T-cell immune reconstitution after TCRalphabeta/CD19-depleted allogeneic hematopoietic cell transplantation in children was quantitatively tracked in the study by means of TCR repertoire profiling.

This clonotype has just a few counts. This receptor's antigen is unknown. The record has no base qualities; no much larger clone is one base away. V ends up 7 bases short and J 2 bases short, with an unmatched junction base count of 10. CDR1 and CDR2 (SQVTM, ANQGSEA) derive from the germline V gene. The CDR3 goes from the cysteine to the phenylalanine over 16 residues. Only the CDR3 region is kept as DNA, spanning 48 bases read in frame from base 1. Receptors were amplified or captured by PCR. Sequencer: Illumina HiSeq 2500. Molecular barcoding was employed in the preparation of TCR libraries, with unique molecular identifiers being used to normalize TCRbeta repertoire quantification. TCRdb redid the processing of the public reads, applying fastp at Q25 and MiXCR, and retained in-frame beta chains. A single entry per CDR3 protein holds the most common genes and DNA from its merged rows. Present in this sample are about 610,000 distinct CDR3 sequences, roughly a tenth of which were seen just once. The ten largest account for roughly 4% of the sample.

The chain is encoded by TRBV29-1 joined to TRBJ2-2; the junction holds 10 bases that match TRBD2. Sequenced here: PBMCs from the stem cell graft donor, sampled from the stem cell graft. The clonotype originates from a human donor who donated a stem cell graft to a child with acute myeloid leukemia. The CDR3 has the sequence CSAIVGLAFNTGELFF. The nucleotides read TGCAGCGCAATCGTGGGACTAGCGTTTAACACCGGGGAGCTGTTTTTT.